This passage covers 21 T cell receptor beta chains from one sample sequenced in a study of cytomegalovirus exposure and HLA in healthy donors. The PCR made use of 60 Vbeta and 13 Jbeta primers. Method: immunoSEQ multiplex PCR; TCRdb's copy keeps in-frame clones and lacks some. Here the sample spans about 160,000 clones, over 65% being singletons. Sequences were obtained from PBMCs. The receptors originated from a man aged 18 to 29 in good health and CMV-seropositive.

CDR3 nucleotide sequence: TGCGCCAGCAGCCAAGATCGGAGGGGCCTTACAGATACGCAGTATTTT. The encoded protein is CASSQDRRGLTDTQYF. The V call is TRBV4-1, the J call TRBJ2-3; D is possibly TRBD2 (6 bases). Trimming removed 0 bases at V and 3 bases at J, with 13 bases between. The V gene's germline CDR1 is MGHRA and CDR2 YSYEKL. The CDR3 contains 16 residues.

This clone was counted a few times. In DNA form, the CDR3 reads TGTGCCAGCAGCCGCACCCGGGACAGGTTATGGGAGACAGGCACCGGGGAGCTGTTTTTT. Protein product: CASSRTRDRLWETGTGELFF. The chain joins TRBV7-8 to TRBJ2-2; the match to TRBD1 covers 8 bases. The CDR3 totals 20 residues. Germline-derived CDR1 and CDR2 are SGHVS and FQNEAQ. V was pared by 5 bases and J by 4 bases, with 21 bases of the junction left unmatched. Full variable domain (missing parts from reference TRBV7-8 and TRBJ2-2): GAGVSQSPRYKVAKRGQDVALRCDPISGHVSLFWYQQALGQGPEFLTYFQNEAQLDKSGLPSDRFFAERPEGSVSTLKIQRTQQEDSAVYLCASSRTRDRLWETGTGELFFGEGSRLTVL.

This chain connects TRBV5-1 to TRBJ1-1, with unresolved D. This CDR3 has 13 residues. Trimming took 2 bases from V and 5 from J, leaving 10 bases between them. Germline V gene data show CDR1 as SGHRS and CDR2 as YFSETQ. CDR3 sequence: CASSFEGLTEAFF. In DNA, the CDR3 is TGCGCCAGCAGCTTCGAGGGCTTGACTGAAGCTTTCTTT.

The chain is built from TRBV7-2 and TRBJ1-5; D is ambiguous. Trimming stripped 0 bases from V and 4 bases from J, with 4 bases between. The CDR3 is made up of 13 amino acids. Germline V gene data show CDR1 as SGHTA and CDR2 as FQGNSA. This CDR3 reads CASSLAVNQPQHF. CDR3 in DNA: TGTGCCAGCAGCTTAGCCGTTAATCAGCCCCAGCATTTT.

CDR3 in DNA: TGTGCCAGCGATGTTAAGGGGGCAGGCATCACTGAAGCTTTCTTT. Protein product: CASDVKGAGITEAFF. The chain joins TRBV10-3 to TRBJ1-1; 7 bases fit TRBD1. CDR3 length equals 15 residues. The V gene end was trimmed by 10 bases and the J gene end by 4 bases; junction bases not matched to a gene: 15. Looked up from germline, CDR1 is ENHRY and CDR2 is SYGVKD.

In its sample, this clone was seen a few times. The CDR3 loop is CASSALGLAGVDTQYF. In DNA, the CDR3 is TGTGCCAGCAGCGCCCTGGGACTAGCGGGGGTAGATACGCAGTATTTT. The chain has TRBV6-4 and TRBJ2-3, with TRBD2 matching over 14 bases. V gave up 6 bases and J gave up 5 bases; unmatched junction bases: 7. CDR3 length equals 16 residues. Per germline, CDR1 MRHNA and CDR2 SNTAGT.

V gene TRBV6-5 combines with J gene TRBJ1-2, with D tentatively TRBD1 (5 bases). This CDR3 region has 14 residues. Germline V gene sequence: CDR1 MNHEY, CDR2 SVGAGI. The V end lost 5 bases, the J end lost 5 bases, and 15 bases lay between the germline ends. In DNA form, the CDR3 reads TGTGCCAGCAGTGACCTAGGGGCCTATTATGGCTACACCTTC. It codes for CASSDLGAYYGYTF.

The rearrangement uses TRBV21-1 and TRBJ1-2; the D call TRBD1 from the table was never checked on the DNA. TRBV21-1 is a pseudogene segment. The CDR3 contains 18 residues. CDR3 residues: CASSTSGRDRAANYGYTF. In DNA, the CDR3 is TGTGCCAGCAGCACTTCGGGGCGGGACAGGGCAGCTAACTATGGCTACACCTTC.

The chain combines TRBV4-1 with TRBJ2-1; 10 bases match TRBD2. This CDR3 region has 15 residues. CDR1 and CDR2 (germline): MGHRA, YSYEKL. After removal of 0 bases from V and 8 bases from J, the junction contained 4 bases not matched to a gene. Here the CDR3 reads CASSQDSGRSHEQFF. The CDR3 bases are TGCGCCAGCAGCCAAGATAGCGGGAGGTCCCATGAGCAGTTCTTC.

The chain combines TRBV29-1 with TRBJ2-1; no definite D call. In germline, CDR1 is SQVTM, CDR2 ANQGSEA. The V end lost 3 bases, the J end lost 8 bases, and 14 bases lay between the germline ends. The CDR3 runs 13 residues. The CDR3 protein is CSVEGDTFYEQFF. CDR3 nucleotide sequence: TGCAGCGTTGAGGGTGACACCTTCTATGAGCAGTTCTTC.

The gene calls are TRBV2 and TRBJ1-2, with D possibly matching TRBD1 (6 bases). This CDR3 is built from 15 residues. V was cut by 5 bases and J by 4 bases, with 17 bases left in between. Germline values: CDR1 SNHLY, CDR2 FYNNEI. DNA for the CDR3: TGTGCCAGCAGTCCAGGCGCGGGGGGCCCCTATGGCTACACCTTC. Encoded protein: CASSPGAGGPYGYTF.

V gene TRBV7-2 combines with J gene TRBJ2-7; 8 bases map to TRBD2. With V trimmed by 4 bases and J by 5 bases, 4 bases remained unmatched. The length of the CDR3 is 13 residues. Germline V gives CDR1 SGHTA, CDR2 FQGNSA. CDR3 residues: CASSSGGVHEQYV. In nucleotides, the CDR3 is TGTGCCAGCAGCTCCGGGGGGGTCCACGAGCAGTACGTC.

The CDR3 sequence: CASRASGGNNEQFF. For the CDR3, the DNA is TGTGCCAGTAGGGCTAGCGGGGGGAACAATGAGCAGTTCTTC. The V and J genes are TRBV19 and TRBJ2-1, with 11 bases matching TRBD2. This CDR3 contains 14 residues. Germline CDR1 is LNHDA and CDR2 is SQIVND (reference sequence). The V and J ends lost 6 bases and 5 bases, in that order; junction bases with no gene match: 3.

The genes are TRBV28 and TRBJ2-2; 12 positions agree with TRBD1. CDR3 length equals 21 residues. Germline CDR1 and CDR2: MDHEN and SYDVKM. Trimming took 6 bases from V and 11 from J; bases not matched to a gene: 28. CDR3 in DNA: TGTGCCAGCAGAGGGACAGGGGGCAACTACCAAACCCGACTAGCGATAGGAGAGCTGTTTTTT. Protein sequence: CASRGTGGNYQTRLAIGELFF.

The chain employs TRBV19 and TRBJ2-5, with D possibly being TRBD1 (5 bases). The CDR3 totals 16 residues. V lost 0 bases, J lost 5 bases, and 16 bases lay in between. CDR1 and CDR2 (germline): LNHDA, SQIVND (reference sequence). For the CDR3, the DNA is TGTGCCAGTAGTATAGATCTATCCAGGGCAGGCGAGACCCAGTACTTC. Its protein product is CASSIDLSRAGETQYF.

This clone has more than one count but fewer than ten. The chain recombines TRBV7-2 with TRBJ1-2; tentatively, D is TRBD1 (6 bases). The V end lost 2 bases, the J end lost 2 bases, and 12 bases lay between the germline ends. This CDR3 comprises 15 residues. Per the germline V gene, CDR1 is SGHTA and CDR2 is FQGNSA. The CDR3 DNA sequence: TGTGCCAGCAGCTTATACAGGGTAGTAAACTATGGCTACACCTTC. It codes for CASSLYRVVNYGYTF.

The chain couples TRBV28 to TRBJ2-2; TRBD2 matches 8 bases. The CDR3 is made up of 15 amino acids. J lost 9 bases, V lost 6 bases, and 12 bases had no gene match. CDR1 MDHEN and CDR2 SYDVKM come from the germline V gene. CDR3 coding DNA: TGTGCCAGCAGCTCGGGGGGGGCCTCCCCCCGGGAGCTGTTTTTT. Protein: CASSSGGASPRELFF.

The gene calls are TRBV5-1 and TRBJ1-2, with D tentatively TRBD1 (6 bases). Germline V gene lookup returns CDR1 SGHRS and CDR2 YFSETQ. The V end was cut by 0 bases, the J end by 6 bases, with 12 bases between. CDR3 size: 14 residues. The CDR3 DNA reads TGCGCCAGCAGCTTGGGGTGGGGGCTTCATGGCTACACCTTC. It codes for CASSLGWGLHGYTF.

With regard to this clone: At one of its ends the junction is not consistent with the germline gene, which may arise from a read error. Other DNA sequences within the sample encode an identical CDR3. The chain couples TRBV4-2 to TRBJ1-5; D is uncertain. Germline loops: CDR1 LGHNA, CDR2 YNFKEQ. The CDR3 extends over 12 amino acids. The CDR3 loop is CASSPERGPQHF. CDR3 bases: TGTGCCAGTAGCCCGGAACGGGGGCCCCAGCATTTT.

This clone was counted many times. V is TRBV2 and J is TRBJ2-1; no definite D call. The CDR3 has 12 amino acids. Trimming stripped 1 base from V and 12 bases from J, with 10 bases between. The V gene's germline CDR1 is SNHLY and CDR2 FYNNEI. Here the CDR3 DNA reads TGTGCCAGCAGTGAAGAGAATACGAGGCAGTTCTTC. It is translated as CASSEENTRQFF.

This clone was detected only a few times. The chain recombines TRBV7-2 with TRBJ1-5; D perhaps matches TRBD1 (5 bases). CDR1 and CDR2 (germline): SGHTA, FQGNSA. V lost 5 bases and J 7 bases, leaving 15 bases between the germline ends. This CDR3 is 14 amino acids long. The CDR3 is CASSAYQGIQPQHF. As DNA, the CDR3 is TGTGCCAGCAGCGCCTATCAGGGAATCCAGCCCCAGCATTTT. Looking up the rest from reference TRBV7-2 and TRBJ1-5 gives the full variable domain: GAGVSQSPSNKVTEKGKDVELRCDPISGHTALYWYRQSLGQGLEFLIYFQGNSAPDKSGLPSDRFSAERTGGSVSTLTIQRTQQEDSAVYLCASSAYQGIQPQHFGDGTRLSIL.